These 24 T cell receptor beta chains were sequenced from one sample in a study of blood T cell repertoires in COVID-19. Clones were sequenced by immunoSEQ multiplex PCR, and TCRdb holds only the in-frame ones, with some missing. This sample has a few hundred thousand clones, with approximately 81% found just once. Source material: PBMCs or T cells enriched from blood (not recorded which). The source is a woman in her 50s who had been exposed to COVID-19.

This clone appeared a single time. The CDR3 DNA sequence: TGTGCCAGCAGTGAAGCTCTACAGGGCTACGAGCAGTACTTC. Residues: CASSEALQGYEQYF. The genes are TRBV6-1 and TRBJ2-7; TRBD1 is a possible D gene (6 bases). Germline assignment: CDR1 MNHNS and CDR2 SASEGT. This CDR3 spans 14 amino acids. Trimming shortened V by 0 bases and J by 3 bases, and 9 bases separated the two germline ends.

The table lists this clone with a few counts. The chain links TRBV19 to TRBJ1-5; a possible D gene is TRBD1 (5 bases). The CDR3 totals 15 residues. The V and J ends lost 3 bases and 3 bases respectively, with 12 bases between them. Germline lookup yields CDR1 LNHDA and CDR2 SQIVND (reference sequence). Here the CDR3 reads CASSIVSGNNQPQHF. In DNA form, the CDR3 reads TGTGCCAGTAGTATCGTGTCAGGGAACAATCAGCCCCAGCATTTT.

This clone occurred once. This chain links TRBV12-3 or TRBV12-4 with TRBJ1-1; a weak D match, TRBD1 (6 bases). The CDR3 consists of 11 residues. Trimming removed 10 bases from V and 6 bases from J, with 12 bases in between. The CDR3 nucleotides read TGTGCCACCACACAGGGTCCTGAAGCTTTCTTT. The encoded protein is CATTQGPEAFF.

The J gene is TRBJ1-3, the V gene TRBV29-1; D remains ambiguous. Trimming left V 1 base short and J 4 bases short, with 8 bases between. The germline CDR1 and CDR2 sequences are SQVTM and ANQGSEA. This CDR3 has 13 residues. For the CDR3, the DNA is TGCAGCGTTGAAGCTCCCGTGGGAAACACCATATATTTT. It is translated as CSVEAPVGNTIYF. Together with reference TRBV29-1 and TRBJ1-3, the CDR3 gives the full variable domain: SAVISQKPSRDICQRGTSLTIQCQVDSQVTMMFWYRQQPGQSLTLIATANQGSEATYESGFVIDKFPISRPNLTFSTLTVSNMSPEDSSIYLCSVEAPVGNTIYFGEGSWLTVV.

V usage is TRBV6-2 or TRBV6-3 and J usage is TRBJ1-1, with 9 bases aligning to TRBD1. The trim removed 6 bases at V and 10 bases at J, leaving 6 bases unmatched. CDR1 MNHEY and CDR2 SVGEGT come from the germline V gene. The length of the CDR3 is 12 residues. The CDR3 region has the DNA TGTGCCAGCAGCGACAGGGGGATGGGAGCTTTCTTT. It encodes CASSDRGMGAFF.

The chain combines TRBV5-1 with TRBJ1-2; TRBD1 might be the D (5 bases). The CDR3 runs to 16 residues. Looked up from germline, CDR1 is SGHRS and CDR2 is YFSETQ. The V and J ends lost 3 bases and 2 bases respectively, with 17 bases between them. CDR3 loop: CASSSRSREPNYGYTF. Here the CDR3 DNA reads TGCGCCAGCAGCTCCCGCTCCAGGGAACCCAACTATGGCTACACCTTC.

This chain links TRBV12-3 or TRBV12-4 with TRBJ2-7; D unclear. Trimming took off 3 bases at V and 6 bases at J, with 6 bases between the two ends. CDR3 size: 11 residues. The CDR3 sequence: CASSFRSEQYF. In DNA, the CDR3 is TGTGCCAGCAGTTTCAGATCCGAGCAGTACTTC.

This chain uses TRBV5-6 with TRBJ2-5; possible D gene TRBD2, 5 bases. Germline V gene data show CDR1 as SGHDT and CDR2 as YYEEEE. The CDR3 has 17 amino acids. Trimming pared 4 bases from V and 4 bases from J, leaving 23 bases between. CDR3 protein: CASSLLRASRDRETQYF. CDR3 coding DNA: TGTGCCAGCAGCCTCCTACGGGCGTCGAGGGATAGAGAGACCCAGTACTTC.

This chain links TRBV14 with TRBJ2-7; D may be TRBD2 (5 bases). The CDR3 length is 15 residues. The V end lost 4 bases, the J end lost 4 bases, and 17 bases lay between the germline ends. Germline V gene data show CDR1 as SGHDN and CDR2 as FVKESK. In DNA form, the CDR3 reads TGTGCCAGCAGCCGGACTTCCTCCGGGCTATACGAGCAGTACTTC. It is translated as CASSRTSSGLYEQYF.

The V call is TRBV3-1 (or the pseudogene TRBV3-2), the J call TRBJ2-3; TRBD2 matches 10 bases. With V trimmed by 4 bases and J by 2 bases, 3 bases remained unmatched. The CDR3 has 15 amino acids. The germline V gene has CDR1 LGHDT and CDR2 YNNKEL (reference sequence). CDR3 in amino acids: CASSPGLANTDTQYF. DNA of the CDR3: TGTGCCAGCAGCCCGGGACTAGCGAACACAGATACGCAGTATTTT.

This clone was seen a single time. The J gene is TRBJ2-5, the V gene TRBV28; TRBD2 matches 9 bases. Germline V gene data show CDR1 as MDHEN and CDR2 as SYDVKM. J was trimmed by 2 bases and V by 7 bases; bases with no gene match: 5. The CDR3 length is 14 residues. Written as DNA, the CDR3 is TGTGCCAGCAAGGGAGCGGGGGGTCAAGAGACCCAGTACTTC. This sequence encodes CASKGAGGQETQYF.

The chain carries TRBV6-5 and TRBJ1-1; 9 nucleotides agree with TRBD1. Germline values: CDR1 MNHEY, CDR2 SVGAGI. This CDR3 has 15 residues. The V segment lost 2 bases and the J segment 3 bases; nucleotides outside the gene matches: 4. The CDR3 here is CASSYHGQGHTEAFF. The CDR3 DNA sequence: TGTGCCAGCAGTTACCACGGACAGGGGCACACTGAAGCTTTCTTT.

The chain has TRBV2 and TRBJ2-3; D unresolved. The CDR3 runs to 14 residues. Trimming left V 4 bases short and J 5 bases short, with 13 bases between. CDR1 and CDR2 (germline): SNHLY, FYNNEI. This chain's CDR3 is CASSAQRVGDTQYF. Here the CDR3 DNA reads TGTGCCAGCAGTGCTCAACGGGTGGGAGATACGCAGTATTTT.

This clone was observed a handful of times. CDR3 nucleotides: TGTGCCATCGGACAGGGCTACGGCTACACCTTC. It translates to CAIGQGYGYTF. The chain carries TRBV10-3 and TRBJ1-2, with TRBD1 identical over 8 bases. Trimming at V came to 8 bases and at J to 8 bases, leaving 4 bases not matched to a gene. CDR3 length: 11 residues. CDR1 and CDR2 (germline): ENHRY, SYGVKD.

This clone was seen more than once but under ten times. The CDR3 spells CASSLDPGQTFYEQYF. CDR3 bases: TGTGCCAGCAGCTTGGATCCGGGACAGACCTTCTACGAGCAGTACTTC. V is TRBV5-4 and J is TRBJ2-7; 7 nucleotides align to TRBD1. Per germline, CDR1 SGHNT and CDR2 YYREEE (reference sequence). The CDR3 loop spans 16 amino acids. Trimming at V came to 0 bases and at J to 3 bases, leaving 9 bases not matched to a gene.

The rearrangement uses TRBV7-6 and TRBJ2-2; 9 positions agree with TRBD2. The trim removed 3 bases at V and 9 bases at J, leaving 5 bases unmatched. The CDR3 spans 14 residues. Looked up from germline, CDR1 is SGHVS and CDR2 is FNYEAQ. The CDR3: CASSFSGGVRELFF. The DNA for the CDR3 is TGTGCCAGCAGCTTTAGCGGGGGCGTTCGGGAGCTGTTTTTT.

There are many counts of this clone. V gene TRBV4-3 combines with J gene TRBJ2-7; 10 bases map to TRBD1. The CDR3 length is 17 residues. J lost 11 bases, V lost 7 bases, and 23 bases had no gene match. Germline CDR1 is LGHNA and CDR2 is YSLEER. CDR3 sequence reads: CASIASPTGTGDIREYF. CDR3 coding DNA: TGCGCCAGCATCGCAAGCCCCACCGGGACAGGGGACATCCGGGAGTACTTC.

V usage is TRBV9 and J usage is TRBJ2-7; 8 nucleotides align to TRBD1. The ends lost 3 bases at V and 0 bases at J; junction bases unmatched: 5. Germline V gene data show CDR1 as SGDLS and CDR2 as YYNGEE. The CDR3 has 15 residues. CDR3 nucleotides: TGTGCCAGCAGCGACCCAGGGGGCGGCTCCTACGAGCAGTACTTC. Encoded protein: CASSDPGGGSYEQYF.

The chain couples TRBV6-5 to TRBJ1-2; TRBD1 is a possible D gene (6 bases). Germline CDR1 MNHEY, CDR2 SVGAGI. The length of the CDR3 is 14 residues. V lost 0 bases and J lost 7, with 12 bases in between. The CDR3 DNA reads TGTGCCAGCAGTTACTCGAGGGGGACCCCTGGCTACACCTTC. It is translated as CASSYSRGTPGYTF.

The count of this clone is one. J is TRBJ2-7 and V is TRBV7-2; D possibly corresponds to TRBD1 (8 bases). V lost 5 bases to trimming and J lost 0 bases, with 23 bases between them. From germline, CDR1 is SGHTA and CDR2 FQGNSA. The CDR3 has 18 amino acids. The CDR3 spells CASSPRRGTGTNSYEQYF. The DNA for the CDR3 is TGTGCCAGCAGCCCGCGGCGGGGGACAGGAACCAACTCCTACGAGCAGTACTTC.

The chain joins TRBV5-4 to TRBJ2-3, with D unclear. Trimming removed 2 bases at V and 4 bases at J, with 5 bases between. This CDR3 spans 12 amino acids. Germline lookup yields CDR1 SGHNT and CDR2 YYREEE (reference sequence). CDR3 sequence reads: CASSFGADTQYF. For the CDR3, the DNA is TGTGCCAGCAGCTTCGGAGCAGATACGCAGTATTTT.

In DNA form, the CDR3 reads TGTGCCAGCAGTACGGCCGGACTTTCAGTCGAAAAACTGTTTTTT. Translating it yields CASSTAGLSVEKLFF. This chain uses TRBV6-2 or TRBV6-3 with TRBJ1-4; D is uncertain. Deletions cut 5 bases from V and 8 bases from J, with 18 bases between. Germline V gene data show CDR1 as MNHEY and CDR2 as SVGEGT. CDR3 length equals 15 residues.

The V call is TRBV23-1, the J call TRBJ2-5; TRBD1 aligns across 9 bases. TRBV23-1 is an open reading frame, and its role is uncertain. V gave up 0 bases and J gave up 5 bases; unmatched junction bases: 4. The length of the CDR3 is 15 residues. This CDR3 is CASSQSDRGGETQYF. CDR3 DNA: TGCGCCAGCAGTCAATCGGACAGGGGAGGGGAGACCCAGTACTTC.

J is TRBJ1-1 and V is TRBV14; D ambiguous. Germline V CDR1 and CDR2: SGHDN, FVKESK. The CDR3 sequence is 14 residues long. V was pared by 0 bases and J by 5 bases, with 10 bases between. The chain's CDR3 is CASSQDRVRTEAFF. The CDR3 nucleotides read TGTGCCAGCAGCCAAGATCGGGTGAGGACTGAAGCTTTCTTT. Full variable domain (remainder filled in from reference TRBV14 and TRBJ1-1): EAGVTQFPSHSVIEKGQTVTLRCDPISGHDNLYWYRRVMGKEIKFLLHFVKESKQDESGMPNNRFLAERTGGTYSTLKVQPAELEDSGVYFCASSQDRVRTEAFFGQGTRLTVV.